A selection of T cell receptor beta chains follows, all from one sample in a study of T cell changes during pregnancy in multiple sclerosis. Using immunoSEQ multiplex PCR, the repertoire was profiled, and TCRdb retains in-frame clones only, with some absent. The data show roughly 90,000 clones, 85% to 95% seen once. Sequences were derived from peripheral blood, sampled in the first trimester of pregnancy. All receptors come from a female donor in good health, enrolled as a control in a pregnancy study. The CDR3 runs from the conserved cysteine through the conserved F or W. A D gene is named only where the DNA matches it firmly. Clone size is shown for a subset of rows, as once, few, many or a class of expanded clone.

TRBJ2-3 | TRBV9 | NA | NA | TGTGCCAGCAGCGTCGCAGATACGCAGTATTTT | CASSVADTQYF
TRBJ2-3 | TRBV7-3 | NA | NA | TGTGCCAGCAGCTTAATGGGACACCCCACAGATACGCAGTATTTT | CASSLMGHPTDTQYF
TRBJ2-3 | TRBV11-2 | NA | NA | TGTGCCAGCAGCCCCAACACAGATACGCAGTATTTT | CASSPNTDTQYF
TRBJ2-1 | TRBV9 | NA | once | TGTGCCAGCAGCGTAGGCGGGGACGGTAATGAGCAGTTCTTC | CASSVGGDGNEQFF
TRBJ1-1 | TRBV25-1 | NA | NA | TGTGCCAGCAGGGGGCTGACTGAAGCTTTCTTT | CASRGLTEAFF
TRBJ1-1 | TRBV18 | TRBD1 | NA | TGTGCCAGCTCACTCCCGGGACAGGGTGTGGGTGAAGCTTTCTTT | CASSLPGQGVGEAFF
TRBJ2-2 | TRBV10-2 | NA | NA | TGCGCCAGCAGTGAGTCCCCTACCGGGGAGCTGTTTTTT | CASSESPTGELFF
TRBJ2-3 | TRBV9 | TRBD1 | NA | TGTGCCAGCAGCGTACTCCCAGGGGGACGGACAGATACGCAGTATTTT | CASSVLPGGRTDTQYF
TRBJ2-3 | TRBV9 | TRBD2 | once | TGTGCCAGCAGCGGAAAGGCACTAGCGGGGGGGCGCTTTAGAGCAGATACGCAGTATTTT | CASSGKALAGGRFRADTQYF
TRBJ2-3 | TRBV6-6 | TRBD2 | NA | TGTGCCAGCAGTTCCGCAGCGGGGGGGGCCCTGGGGAGGCAGTATTTT | CASSSAAGGALGRQYF
TRBJ1-2 | TRBV9 | NA | NA | TGTGCCAGCAGCAGCCGGTCCTATGGCTACACCTTC | CASSSRSYGYTF
TRBJ1-2 | TRBV4-1 | TRBD1 | NA | TGCGCCAGCAGGCAGCTCTTTAGACAGGGATATCCCAAGAGCGATGGCTACACCTTC | CASRQLFRQGYPKSDGYTF
TRBJ2-1 | TRBV27 | TRBD1 | NA | TGTGCCAGCAGTAAAGGGGGCGCCTCGTACAATGAGCAGTTCTTC | CASSKGGASYNEQFF
TRBJ2-2 | TRBV5-1 | TRBD2 | NA | TGCGCCAGCAGCTCCTTAGCGGGGGTTACCGGGGAGCTGTTTTTT | CASSSLAGVTGELFF
TRBJ2-7 | TRBV4-3 | NA | NA | TGCGCCAGCAGCCAATTCTCCGGGGCCTACGAGCAGTACTTC | CASSQFSGAYEQYF
TRBJ1-5 | TRBV18 | TRBD1 | NA | TGTGCCAGCTCAAGCGACAGGGGCAATCAGCCCCAGCATTTT | CASSSDRGNQPQHF
TRBJ2-3 | TRBV7-8 | NA | NA | TGTGCCAGCAGCTTAGCTTCGCGCGATACGCAGTATTTT | CASSLASRDTQYF
TRBJ1-2 | TRBV20-1 | NA | NA | TGCAGTTACAGGGTTGACTATGGCTACACCTTC | CSYRVDYGYTF
TRBJ2-4 | TRBV4-2 | TRBD2 | NA | TGTGCCAGCAGCCCCGGGGGGGGCACAAACATTCAGTACTTC | CASSPGGGTNIQYF
TRBJ1-5 | TRBV9 | TRBD1 | NA | TGTGCCAGCAGCGTAGAACCCCCGGACAGGGGAAGCAATCAGCCCCAGCATTTT | CASSVEPPDRGSNQPQHF
TRBJ1-4 | TRBV7-9 | TRBD1 | NA | TGTGCCAGCAGCTTGGGACAGGGGGGTGAAAAACTGTTTTTT | CASSLGQGGEKLFF
TRBJ1-4 | TRBV19 | TRBD1 | NA | TGTGCCAGTAGTCAGGACAGGGGGCGTGAAAAACTGTTTTTT | CASSQDRGREKLFF